The 3 T cell receptor beta chains listed next were all sequenced from one sample in a study of T cell clones after liver transplantation. Clones were read by immunoSEQ multiplex PCR, and TCRdb kept only the in-frame ones, dropping some. The repertoire consists of around 76,000 clones, with 80% occurring once and the leading ten covering roughly 0.87%. The sequencing used CD4+ T cells from blood, collected 12 months after liver transplant. Receptors were obtained from a human patient who received a liver transplant. Some T cells could come from the graft donor.

The chain links TRBV29-1 to TRBJ1-1, with a tentative D call TRBD1 (6 bases). This CDR3 is built from 16 residues. The ends were cut back, 8 bases at V and 8 bases at J, with 30 bases in the middle. The germline CDR1 and CDR2 sequences are SQVTM and ANQGSEA. Written as DNA, the CDR3 is TGCAGCTATTGTAGTGGGGGTAGGGGGTGTTTGTTGGAAGCTTTCTTT. Translation gives CSYCSGGRGCLLEAFF.

The gene calls are TRBV6-5 and TRBJ1-5, with TRBD1 identical over 7 bases. The CDR3 extends over 15 amino acids. The germline V gene encodes CDR1 MNHEY and CDR2 SVGAGI. Trimming cost V 4 bases and J 4 bases; bases outside gene matches: 7. DNA for the CDR3: TGTGCCAGCAGTTTAAACAACAGGGGTAATCAGCCCCAGCATTTT. It yields the protein CASSLNNRGNQPQHF.

The rearrangement links TRBV7-2 to TRBJ1-3; D gene uncertain. This CDR3 is 14 amino acids long. CDR1 is SGHTA, CDR2 FQGNSA, per germline. V lost 2 bases and J 0 bases, leaving 5 bases between the germline ends. CDR3 protein: CASSLRYSGNTIYF. CDR3 DNA sequence: TGTGCCAGCAGCTTACGGTACTCTGGAAACACCATATATTTT.